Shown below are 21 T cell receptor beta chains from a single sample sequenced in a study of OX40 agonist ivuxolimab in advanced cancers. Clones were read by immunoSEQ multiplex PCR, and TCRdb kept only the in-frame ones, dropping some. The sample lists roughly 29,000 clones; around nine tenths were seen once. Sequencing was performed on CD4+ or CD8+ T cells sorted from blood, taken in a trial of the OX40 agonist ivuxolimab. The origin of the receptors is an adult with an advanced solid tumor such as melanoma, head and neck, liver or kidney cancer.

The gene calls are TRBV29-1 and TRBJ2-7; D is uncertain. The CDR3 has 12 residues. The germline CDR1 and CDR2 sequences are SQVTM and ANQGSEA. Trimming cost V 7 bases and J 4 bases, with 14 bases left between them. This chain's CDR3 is CSALGRRYEQYF. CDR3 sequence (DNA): TGCAGCGCCCTTGGCCGTAGGTACGAGCAGTACTTC.

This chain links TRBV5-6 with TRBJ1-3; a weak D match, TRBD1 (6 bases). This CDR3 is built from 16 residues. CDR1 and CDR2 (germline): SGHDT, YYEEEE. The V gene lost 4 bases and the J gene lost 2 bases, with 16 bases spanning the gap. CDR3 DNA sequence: TGTGCCAGCAGCCCGAACCCACAGGGCGCTGGAAACACCATATATTTT. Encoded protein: CASSPNPQGAGNTIYF.

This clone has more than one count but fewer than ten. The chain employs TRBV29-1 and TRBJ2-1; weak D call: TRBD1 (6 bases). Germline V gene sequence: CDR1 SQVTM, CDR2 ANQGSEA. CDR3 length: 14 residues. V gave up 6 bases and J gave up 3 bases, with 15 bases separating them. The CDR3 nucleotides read TGCAGCGTCGATGCACGGACAGTCTACAATGAGCAGTTCTTC. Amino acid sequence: CSVDARTVYNEQFF.

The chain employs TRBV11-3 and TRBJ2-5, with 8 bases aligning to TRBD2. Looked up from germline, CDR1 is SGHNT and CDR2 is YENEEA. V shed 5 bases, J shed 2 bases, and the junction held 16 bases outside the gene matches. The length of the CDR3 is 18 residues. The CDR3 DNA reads TGTGCCAGCAGCCCGTGGTCTAGCGGGTCCACGGCGCAAGAGACCCAGTACTTC. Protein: CASSPWSSGSTAQETQYF.

This CDR3 reads CATSLGYEQYF. CDR3 bases: TGTGCCACCTCACTAGGCTACGAGCAGTACTTC. V gene TRBV19 combines with J gene TRBJ2-7, with TRBD2 as a possible D gene (5 bases). Per germline, CDR1 LNHDA and CDR2 SQIVND (reference sequence). Trimming removed 10 bases at V and 3 bases at J, with 10 bases between. This CDR3 has 11 amino acids.

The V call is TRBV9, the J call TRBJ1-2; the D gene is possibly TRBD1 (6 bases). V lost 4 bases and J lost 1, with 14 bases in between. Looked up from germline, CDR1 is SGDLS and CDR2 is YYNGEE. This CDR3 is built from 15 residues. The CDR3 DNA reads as TGTGCCAGCAGCCCCATTCGGGGGCTTAACTATGGCTACACCTTC. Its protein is CASSPIRGLNYGYTF. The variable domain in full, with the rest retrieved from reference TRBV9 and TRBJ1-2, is DSGVTQTPKHLITATGQRVTLRCSPRSGDLSVYWYQQSLDQGLQFLIQYYNGEERAKGNILERFSAQQFPDLHSELNLSSLELGDSALYFCASSPIRGLNYGYTFGSGTRLTVV.

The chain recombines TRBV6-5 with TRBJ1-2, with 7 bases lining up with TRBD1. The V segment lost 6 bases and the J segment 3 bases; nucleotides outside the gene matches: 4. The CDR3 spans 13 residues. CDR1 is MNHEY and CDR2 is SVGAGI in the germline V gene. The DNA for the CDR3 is TGTGCCAGCAGCCCGGGGACAGACTATGGCTACACCTTC. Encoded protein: CASSPGTDYGYTF.

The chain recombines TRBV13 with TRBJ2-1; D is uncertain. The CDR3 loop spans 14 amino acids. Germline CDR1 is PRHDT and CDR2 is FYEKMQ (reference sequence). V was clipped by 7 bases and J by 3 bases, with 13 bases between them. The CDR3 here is CASTQRWVYNEQFF. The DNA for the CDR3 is TGTGCCAGCACTCAGCGCTGGGTCTACAATGAGCAGTTCTTC.

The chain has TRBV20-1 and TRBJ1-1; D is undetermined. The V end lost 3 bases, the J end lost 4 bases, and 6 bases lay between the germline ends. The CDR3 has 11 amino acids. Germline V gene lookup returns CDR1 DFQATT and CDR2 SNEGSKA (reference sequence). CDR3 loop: CSASLFTEAFF. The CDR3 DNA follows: TGCAGTGCTAGTCTGTTCACTGAAGCTTTCTTT.

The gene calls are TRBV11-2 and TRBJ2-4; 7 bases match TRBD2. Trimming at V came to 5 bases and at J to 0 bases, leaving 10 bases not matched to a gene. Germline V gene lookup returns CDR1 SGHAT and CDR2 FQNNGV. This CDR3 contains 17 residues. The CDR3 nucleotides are TGTGCCAGCAGCAAGCGGGAAGATTACCTAGCCAAAAACATTCAGTACTTC. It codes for CASSKREDYLAKNIQYF.

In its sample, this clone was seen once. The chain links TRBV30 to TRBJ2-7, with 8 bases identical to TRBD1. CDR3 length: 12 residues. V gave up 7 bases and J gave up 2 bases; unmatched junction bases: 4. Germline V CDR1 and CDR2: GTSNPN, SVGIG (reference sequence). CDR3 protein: CAFTGGTYEQYF. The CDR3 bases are TGTGCCTTTACAGGGGGGACCTACGAGCAGTACTTC.

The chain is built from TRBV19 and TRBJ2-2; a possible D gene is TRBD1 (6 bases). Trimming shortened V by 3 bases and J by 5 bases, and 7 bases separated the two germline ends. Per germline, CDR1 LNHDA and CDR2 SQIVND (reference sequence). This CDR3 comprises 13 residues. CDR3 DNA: TGTGCCAGTAGTATCCAGGGGACCGGGGAGCTGTTTTTT. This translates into CASSIQGTGELFF. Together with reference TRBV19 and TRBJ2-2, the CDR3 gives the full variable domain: DGGITQSPKYLFRKEGQNVTLSCEQNLNHDAMYWYRQDPGQGLRLIYYSQIVNDFQKGDIAEGYSVSREKKESFPLTVTSAQKNPTAFYLCASSIQGTGELFFGEGSRLTVL.

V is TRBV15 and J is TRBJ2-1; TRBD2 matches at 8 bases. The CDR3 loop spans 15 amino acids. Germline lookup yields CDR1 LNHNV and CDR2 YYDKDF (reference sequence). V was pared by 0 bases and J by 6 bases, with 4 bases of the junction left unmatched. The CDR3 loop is CATSRDYSGVNEQFF. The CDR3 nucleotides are TGTGCCACCAGCAGAGATTATAGCGGGGTCAATGAGCAGTTCTTC.

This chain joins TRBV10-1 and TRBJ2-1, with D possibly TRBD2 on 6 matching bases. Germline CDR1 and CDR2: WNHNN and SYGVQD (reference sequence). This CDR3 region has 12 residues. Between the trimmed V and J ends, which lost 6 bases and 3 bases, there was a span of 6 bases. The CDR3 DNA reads TGCGCCAGCAGGCGGGACTACAATGAGCAGTTCTTC. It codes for CASRRDYNEQFF.

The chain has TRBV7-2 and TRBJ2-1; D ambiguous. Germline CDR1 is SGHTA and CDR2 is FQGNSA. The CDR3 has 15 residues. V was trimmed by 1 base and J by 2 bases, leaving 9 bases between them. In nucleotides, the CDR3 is TGTGCCAGCAGCTTAGGCGAGACGGCCTACAATGAGCAGTTCTTC. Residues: CASSLGETAYNEQFF.

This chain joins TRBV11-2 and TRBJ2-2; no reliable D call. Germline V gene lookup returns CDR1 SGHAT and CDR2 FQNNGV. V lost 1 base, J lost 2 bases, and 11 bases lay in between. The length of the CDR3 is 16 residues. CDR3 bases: TGTGCCAGCAGCTTAGCCCGCTTCATCAACACCGGGGAGCTGTTTTTT. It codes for CASSLARFINTGELFF. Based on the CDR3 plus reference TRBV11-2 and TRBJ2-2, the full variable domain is EAGVAQSPRYKIIEKRQSVAFWCNPISGHATLYWYQQILGQGPKLLIQFQNNGVVDDSQLPKDRFSAERLKGVDSTLKIQPAKLEDSAVYLCASSLARFINTGELFFGEGSRLTVL.

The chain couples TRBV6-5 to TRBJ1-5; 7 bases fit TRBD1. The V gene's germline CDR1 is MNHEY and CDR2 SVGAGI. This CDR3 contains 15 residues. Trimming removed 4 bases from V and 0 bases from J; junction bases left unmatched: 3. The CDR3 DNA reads TGTGCCAGCAGTTGGGACAGATATAGCAATCAGCCCCAGCATTTT. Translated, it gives CASSWDRYSNQPQHF.

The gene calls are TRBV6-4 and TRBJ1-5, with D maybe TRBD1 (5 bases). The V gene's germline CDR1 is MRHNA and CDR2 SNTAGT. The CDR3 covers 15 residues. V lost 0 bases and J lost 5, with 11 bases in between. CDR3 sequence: CASSDSWGFDQPQHF. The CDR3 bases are TGTGCCAGCAGTGACTCGTGGGGGTTTGATCAGCCCCAGCATTTT.

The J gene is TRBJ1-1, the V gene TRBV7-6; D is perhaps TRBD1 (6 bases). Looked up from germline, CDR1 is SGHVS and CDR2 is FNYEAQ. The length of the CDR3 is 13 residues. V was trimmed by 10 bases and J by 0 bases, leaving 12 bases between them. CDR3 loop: CATTDRLNTEAFF. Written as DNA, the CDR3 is TGTGCCACGACGGACAGACTGAACACTGAAGCTTTCTTT.

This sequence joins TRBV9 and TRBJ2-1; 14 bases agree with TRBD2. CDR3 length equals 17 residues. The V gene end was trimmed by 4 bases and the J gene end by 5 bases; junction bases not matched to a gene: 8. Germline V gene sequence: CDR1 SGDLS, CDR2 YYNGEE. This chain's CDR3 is CASSSGTSGSEHNEQFF. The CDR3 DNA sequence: TGTGCCAGCAGCTCAGGGACTAGCGGGAGCGAACACAATGAGCAGTTCTTC.

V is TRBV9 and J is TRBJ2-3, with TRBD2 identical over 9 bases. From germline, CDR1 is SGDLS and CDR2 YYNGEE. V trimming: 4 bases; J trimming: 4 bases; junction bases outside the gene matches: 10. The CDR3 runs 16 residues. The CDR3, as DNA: TGTGCCAGCAGCACTCGAGCGGCGGGAGGGTCAGATACGCAGTATTTT. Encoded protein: CASSTRAAGGSDTQYF.